Listed below are T cell receptor beta chains from one sample, sequenced in a study of CD8+ T cells in alopecia areata. Sequencing used immunoSEQ multiplex PCR; TCRdb keeps in-frame clones, though not all of them. The table lists 30,000 to 40,000 clones, 70% to 80% of them singletons. Sequencing used NKG2D-low CD8+ T cells sorted from blood. Every receptor here comes from a human donor with alopecia areata. Each CDR3 is given without its conserved first and last residue. D genes are given only for firm matches. Some rows have no size entry. The others give once, few or many, or a class for an expanded clone.

>NA|NA|TRBJ2-3|TRBV29-1
SVEDQGPRSTDTQY
>few|NA|TRBJ2-3|TRBV4-1
ASSHIRGDTQY
>NA|NA|TRBJ2-1|TRBV13
ASNQFGNEQF
>NA|NA|TRBJ2-1|TRBV4-2
ASSLDIHEQF
>NA|NA|TRBJ1-1|TRBV5-6
ASSLWGAYTEAF
>NA|TRBD1|TRBJ2-7|TRBV4-2
ASSQDYRGYEQY
>NA|TRBD2|TRBJ2-1|TRBV2
ASRSTSGRAEQF
>few|NA|TRBJ1-4|TRBV4-1
ASSNRHTTNEKLF
>NA|NA|TRBJ1-5|TRBV6-5
ASGIQPQH
>NA|NA|TRBJ2-3|TRBV28
ASSFRGATTDTQY
>NA|NA|TRBJ1-1|TRBV29-1
SVGKGRTLNTEAF
>NA|NA|TRBJ2-5|TRBV7-9
ASSSIQETQY
>NA|TRBD1|TRBJ2-7|TRBV14
ASSQEGWTGNEQY
>once|NA|NA|TRBV6-6
ASSNPREVTGELF
>NA|NA|TRBJ2-1|TRBV19
ASSLAEGGDEQF
>NA|NA|TRBJ2-7|TRBV27
ASSYLDGRQEQY
>few|TRBD2|TRBJ2-5|TRBV28
ASKGGSGVQETQY
>NA|TRBD2|TRBJ2-1|TRBV27
ASSLGTSRSHEQF
>NA|NA|TRBJ1-2|TRBV30
AWSMGYGYGYT
>NA|TRBD1|TRBJ2-7|TRBV29-1
SVKRQGYEQY
>once|NA|TRBJ2-6|TRBV2
ASSALGDISGANVLT
>NA|NA|TRBJ2-3|TRBV30
AWTAVKRRNTQY
>NA|NA|TRBJ2-1|TRBV7-9
ATHKGGNNEQF
>NA|NA|TRBJ1-1|TRBV30
ARTASSGTEAF
>few|NA|TRBJ2-7|TRBV7-8
ASSVAWTVEQY
>few|TRBD2|TRBJ2-1|TRBV14
ASSQDKWVGTSGSFYNEQF